A selection of T cell receptor beta chains follows, all from one sample in a study of T cell responses to AZD1222 COVID-19 vaccine. TCRdb's copy holds only in-frame clones and misses some; the assay was immunoSEQ multiplex PCR. The table includes some 180,000 clones, around nine tenths detected once. Specimen: peripheral blood, collected on day 0 of AZD1222 vaccination. The receptors shown here come from an adult in good health. Both conserved end residues are part of each CDR3. Fields, in order: J gene, CDR3 length, D gene, V gene, clone size, CDR3 DNA, CDR3 protein. D genes are given only for firm matches. Rows may omit the clone size; those that give it use once, few, many or a size class.

>TRBJ2-1|14|TRBD2|TRBV4-2|.
TGTGCCAGCAGCCAAGATCGGGGAGGGGAAGAGCAGTTCTTC
CASSQDRGGEEQFF
>TRBJ2-7|13|.|TRBV18|.
TGTGCCAGCTCACCGGGGGCGGGTTACGAGCAGTACTTC
CASSPGAGYEQYF
>TRBJ2-1|16|.|TRBV6-1|few
TGTGCCAGCAGTGAATCCGGGACCATCTCCTACAATGAGCAGTTCTTC
CASSESGTISYNEQFF
>TRBJ2-1|16|TRBD2|TRBV24-1|.
TGTGCCACCAGTGATCCGACTAGCTCTCCCTACAATGAGCAGTTCTTC
CATSDPTSSPYNEQFF
>TRBJ1-2|14|.|TRBV19|.
TGTGCCAGTAGTATCTCAGGGGCGGGAGGCGGCTACACCTTC
CASSISGAGGGYTF
>TRBJ1-1|13|TRBD1|TRBV29-1|.
TGCAGCGTTTTGACAGGGATCAGCACTGAAGCTTTCTTT
CSVLTGISTEAFF
>TRBJ1-4|15|TRBD1|TRBV15|.
TGTGCCACGGGACCCCGACAGGGAACTAATGAAAAACTGTTTTTT
CATGPRQGTNEKLFF
>TRBJ1-5|15|.|TRBV28|.
TGTGCCAGCAGTTTTACAGGGTCGATTGATCAGCCCCAGCATTTT
CASSFTGSIDQPQHF
>TRBJ1-5|15|.|TRBV10-3|.
TGTGCCATCAGTGAAGGGGTGTATAGCAATCAGCCCCAGCATTTT
CAISEGVYSNQPQHF
>TRBJ2-7|15|TRBD2|TRBV6-2/TRBV6-3|.
TGTGCCAGCAGTTATCCCGGGACTACATCCTACGAGCAGTACTTC
CASSYPGTTSYEQYF
>TRBJ2-1|18|TRBD2|TRBV27|.
TGTGCCAGCAGTTTATCGCCACTAGCGGCGAGCTCCTACAATGAGCAGTTCTTC
CASSLSPLAASSYNEQFF
>TRBJ2-1|12|.|TRBV5-1|.
TGCGCCAGCAGCCCAACGGTCCATGAGCAGTTCTTC
CASSPTVHEQFF
>TRBJ2-2|14|.|TRBV9|.
TGTGCCAGCAGCGCGCCGACTCATCCGGGGGAGCTGTTTTTT
CASSAPTHPGELFF
>TRBJ2-7|17|.|TRBV12-5|once
TGTGCTAGTGGTTTGCCAAACCGGGACCCCAGCTCCTACGAGCAGTACTTC
CASGLPNRDPSSYEQYF
>TRBJ2-3|15|.|TRBV10-1|.
TGCGCCAGCAGTGAGTCCGGGGGCTCCACAGATACGCAGTATTTT
CASSESGGSTDTQYF
>TRBJ2-7|13|.|TRBV4-1|.
TGCGCCAGCAGCCCGGAAAGCTCCTACGAGCAGTACTTC
CASSPESSYEQYF
>TRBJ1-6|16|.|TRBV5-1|.
TGCGCCAGCAGCTTGACGGGTCTTAACAGTAATTCACCCCTCCACTTT
CASSLTGLNSNSPLHF
>TRBJ1-2|16|.|TRBV19|.
TGTGCCAGTAGTATTGGGTTCGGCCAGGGCGTAGGTGGCTACACCTTC
CASSIGFGQGVGGYTF
>TRBJ1-1|14|.|TRBV4-2|.
TGTGCCAGCAGCCAACCCGGACAGTGGATTGAAGCTTTCTTT
CASSQPGQWIEAFF
>TRBJ1-1|15|.|TRBV9|.
TGTGCCAGCAGTGAACCGGGACAAGGAAACACTGAAGCTTTCTTT
CASSEPGQGNTEAFF